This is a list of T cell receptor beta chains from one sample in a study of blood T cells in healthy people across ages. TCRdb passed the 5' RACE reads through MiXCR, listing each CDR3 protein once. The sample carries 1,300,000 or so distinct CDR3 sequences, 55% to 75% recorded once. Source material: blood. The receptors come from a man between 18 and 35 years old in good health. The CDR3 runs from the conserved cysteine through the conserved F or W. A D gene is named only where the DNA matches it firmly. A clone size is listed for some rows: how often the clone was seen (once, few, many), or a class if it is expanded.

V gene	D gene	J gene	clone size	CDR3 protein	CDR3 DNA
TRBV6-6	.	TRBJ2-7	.	CASSTLDRDPSREQYF	TGTGCCAGCAGTACCCTTGACCGGGACCCCTCACGCGAGCAGTACTTC
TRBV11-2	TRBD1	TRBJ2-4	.	CASSSQGQGARFAKNIQYF	TGTGCCAGCAGCTCCCAGGGACAGGGCGCGCGGTTCGCCAAAAACATTCAGTACTTC
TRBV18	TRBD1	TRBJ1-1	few	CASSPWTGAEAFF	TGTGCCAGCTCACCATGGACAGGGGCTGAAGCTTTCTTT
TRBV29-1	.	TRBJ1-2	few	CSFRPLTSYTF	TGCAGCTTTCGCCCTCTGACCAGCTACACCTTC
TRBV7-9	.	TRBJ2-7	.	CASSVTGLEQYF	TGTGCCAGCAGCGTAACAGGGCTCGAGCAGTACTTC
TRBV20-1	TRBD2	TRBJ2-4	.	CSARDGTSYTRWYF	TGCAGTGCTAGAGATGGGACTAGCTACACTCGTTGGTACTTC
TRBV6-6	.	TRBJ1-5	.	CASTDNQPQHF	TGTGCCAGCACCGACAATCAGCCCCAGCATTTT
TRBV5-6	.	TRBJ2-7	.	CASSADGCEQYF	TGTGCCAGCAGCGCCGACGGCTGCGAGCAGTACTTC
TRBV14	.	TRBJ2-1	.	CASSQGRDSYNEQFF	TGTGCCAGCAGCCAAGGTCGGGACTCCTACAATGAGCAGTTCTTC
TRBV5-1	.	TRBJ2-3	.	CASSLLSGRGLSDTQYF	TGCGCCAGCAGCTTGCTCTCGGGACGGGGCTTGTCAGATACGCAGTATTTT
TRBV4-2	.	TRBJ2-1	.	CASSQAAGTQANEQFF	TGTGCCAGCAGCCAAGCCGCCGGGACCCAGGCTAATGAGCAGTTCTTC
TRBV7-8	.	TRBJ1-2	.	CASSANRVSGNTF	TGTGCCAGCAGCGCAAACAGGGTCTCTGGGAACACCTTC
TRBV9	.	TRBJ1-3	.	CASSVAPGSGNTIYF	TGTGCCAGCAGCGTAGCTCCGGGTAGCGGAAACACCATATATTTT
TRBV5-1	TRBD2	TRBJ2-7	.	CASSIAGAISYEQYF	TGCGCCAGCAGTATAGCGGGGGCGATCTCCTACGAGCAGTACTTC
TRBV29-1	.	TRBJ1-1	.	CSVIQRRNTEAFF	TGCAGCGTCATACAACGGAGGAACACTGAAGCTTTCTTT
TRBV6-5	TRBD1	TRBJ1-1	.	CASSVGQFGEAFF	TGCGCCAGCAGTGTGGGACAGTTCGGGGAAGCTTTCTTT
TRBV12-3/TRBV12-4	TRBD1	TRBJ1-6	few	CASSKEGQGSLTLHF	TGTGCCAGCAGCAAGGAGGGACAGGGGTCCTTGACCCTCCACTTT
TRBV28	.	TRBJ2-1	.	CASSLFGRGARIPYNEQFF	TGTGCCAGCAGTTTATTCGGTAGGGGGGCACGGATCCCTTACAATGAGCAGTTCTTC
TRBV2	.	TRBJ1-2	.	CAGGPGHQGYTF	TGTGCCGGCGGACCGGGACATCAAGGCTACACCTTC
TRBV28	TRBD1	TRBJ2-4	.	CASSSTGAGGNIQYF	TGTGCCAGCAGTTCTACCGGGGCAGGGGGAAACATTCAGTACTTC
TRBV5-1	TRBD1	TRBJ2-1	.	CASGQGAHNEQFF	TGCGCCAGCGGACAGGGGGCACACAATGAGCAGTTCTTC
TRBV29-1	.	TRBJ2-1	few	CSVYLFSYNEQFF	TGCAGCGTATACCTTTTCTCCTACAATGAGCAGTTCTTC
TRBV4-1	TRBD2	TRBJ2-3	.	CASSETSGALDTQYF	TGCGCCAGCAGCGAGACTAGCGGGGCTTTAGATACGCAGTATTTT
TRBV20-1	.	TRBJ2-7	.	CSARDGQRLKEQYF	TGCAGTGCTAGAGATGGACAGCGACTAAAAGAGCAGTACTTC
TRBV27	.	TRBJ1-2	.	CASSPTSQGFYGYTF	TGTGCCAGCAGTCCGACCTCCCAGGGATTTTATGGCTACACCTTC
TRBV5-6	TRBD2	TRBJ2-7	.	CASEESGGRYEQYF	TGTGCCAGCGAAGAAAGCGGGGGCCGCTACGAGCAGTACTTC
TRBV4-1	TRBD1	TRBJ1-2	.	CASSQVGGRYQGDYGYTF	TGCGCCAGCAGCCAAGTCGGGGGACGGTACCAGGGGGACTATGGCTACACCTTC
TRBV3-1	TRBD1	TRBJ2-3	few	CASSQTGQGTDTQYF	TGTGCCAGCAGCCAGACAGGGCAAGGCACAGATACGCAGTATTTT
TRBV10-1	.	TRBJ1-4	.	CASSDPGTPNEKLFF	TGCGCCAGCAGTGATCCCGGGACACCTAATGAAAAACTGTTTTTT
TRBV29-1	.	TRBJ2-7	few	CSVRGRDSYEQYF	TGCAGCGTCCGGGGGCGGGACAGCTACGAGCAGTACTTC
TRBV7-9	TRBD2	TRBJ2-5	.	CASSATPGTKEGKTQYF	TGTGCCAGCAGCGCAACCCCCGGGACTAAGGAGGGCAAGACCCAGTACTTC
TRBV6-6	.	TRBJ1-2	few	CASSYSSTSFGGAGYTF	TGTGCCAGCAGTTACTCGTCAACCAGTTTTGGGGGAGCCGGCTACACCTTC
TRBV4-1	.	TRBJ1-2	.	CASSQVLASGRTHYTF	TGCGCCAGCAGCCAAGTGTTGGCGAGTGGACGGACGCACTACACCTTC
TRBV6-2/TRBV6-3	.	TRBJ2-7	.	CASTHGTYEQYF	TGTGCCAGCACCCATGGGACCTACGAGCAGTACTTC
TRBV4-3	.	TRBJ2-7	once	CASSQGPSKYEQYF	TGCGCCAGCAGCCAAGGTCCTAGCAAGTACGAGCAGTACTTC
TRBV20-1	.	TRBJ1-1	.	CSARDEKVASTEAFF	TGCAGTGCTAGAGATGAAAAAGTAGCCAGCACTGAAGCTTTCTTT
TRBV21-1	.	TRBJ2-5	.	CASSKEAAGGIRVETQYF	TGTGCCAGCAGCAAAGAGGCGGCTGGGGGGATTAGGGTGGAGACCCAGTACTTC
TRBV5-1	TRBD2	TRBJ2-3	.	CASSLALAGGPADTQYF	TGCGCCAGCAGCTTGGCTTTAGCGGGGGGGCCAGCAGATACGCAGTATTTT
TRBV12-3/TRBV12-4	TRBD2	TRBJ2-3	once	CASSLSLTSDLLDMQYF	TGTGCCAGCAGTTTATCCCTTACTAGCGACCTGTTGGATATGCAGTATTTT
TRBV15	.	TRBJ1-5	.	CATNRAAGSFGPQHF	TGTGCCACCAACAGAGCGGCGGGGTCTTTTGGGCCCCAGCATTTT
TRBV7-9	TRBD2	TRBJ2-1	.	CATSLGLAGGEQFF	TGTGCCACTTCCTTGGGACTAGCGGGAGGGGAGCAGTTCTTC
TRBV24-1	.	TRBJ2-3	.	CATSKRTAADTQYF	TGTGCCACCAGTAAGAGGACAGCAGCAGATACGCAGTATTTT